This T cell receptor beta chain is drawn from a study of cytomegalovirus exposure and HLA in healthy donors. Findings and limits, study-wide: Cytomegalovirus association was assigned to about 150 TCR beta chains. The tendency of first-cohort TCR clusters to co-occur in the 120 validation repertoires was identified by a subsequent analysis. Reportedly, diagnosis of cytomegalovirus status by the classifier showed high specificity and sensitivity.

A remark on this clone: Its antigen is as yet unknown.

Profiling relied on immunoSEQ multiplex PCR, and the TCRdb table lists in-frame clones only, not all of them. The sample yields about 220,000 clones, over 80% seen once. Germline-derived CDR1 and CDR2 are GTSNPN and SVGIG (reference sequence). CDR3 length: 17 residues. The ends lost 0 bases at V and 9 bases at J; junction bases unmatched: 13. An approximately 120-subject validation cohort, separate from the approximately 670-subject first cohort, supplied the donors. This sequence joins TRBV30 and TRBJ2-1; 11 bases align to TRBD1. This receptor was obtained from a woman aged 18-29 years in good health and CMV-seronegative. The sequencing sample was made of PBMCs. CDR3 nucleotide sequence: TGTGCCTGGAGTGTAATTCTCCTGGGACAGGGGGAGGGTGAGCAGTTCTTC. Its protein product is CAWSVILLGQGEGEQFF.